This paragraph covers one T cell receptor beta chain sequence. As yet, its antigen is unknown. V gave up 6 bases and J gave up 5 bases; unmatched junction bases: 5. This CDR3 spans 13 amino acids. Per germline, CDR1 SGHVS and CDR2 FNYEAQ. The data were obtained in a study of cytomegalovirus exposure and HLA in healthy donors. Overall study results and limits: A later analysis appeared to link common viral pathogens to several of the most significant clusters. Reportedly, cytomegalovirus status was diagnosed with high sensitivity and specificity. Some V segments (TRBV6-2 and TRBV6-3 among them) were excluded as indistinguishable.

PCR was performed using 60 Vbeta and 13 Jbeta primers. The protocol was immunoSEQ multiplex PCR, while the TCRdb copy is restricted to in-frame clones and leaves out a portion. The sample carries some 150,000 clones, approximately 79% recorded once. The sequenced sample was PBMCs. This chain uses TRBV7-6 with TRBJ2-7; 9 bases agree with TRBD2. This receptor was identified in a male donor in good health and CMV-seronegative. DNA for the CDR3: TGTGCCAGCAGTAGCGGGAGATGGGACGAGCAGTACTTC. It encodes CASSSGRWDEQYF.